Listed below are T cell receptor beta chains from one sample, sequenced in a study of memory CD4+ T cells and cytomegalovirus serostatus. Using immunoSEQ multiplex PCR, the repertoire was profiled, and TCRdb retains in-frame clones only, with some absent. This table holds 70,000 to 95,000 clones, 65% to 85% found once. Material: memory CD4+ T cells from blood. Source of these receptors: an adult in good health and CMV-seronegative. Both conserved end residues are part of each CDR3. Fields, in order: clone size, V gene, J gene, CDR3 length, D gene, CDR3 DNA, CDR3 protein. A D gene is named only where the DNA matches it firmly. Not every row has a clone size; where given, it reads once, few, many or a size class.

>NA|TRBV2|TRBJ1-2|13|NA
TGTGCCAGCAGTAACGACGCCCCAAGTGGCTACACCTTC
CASSNDAPSGYTF
>NA|TRBV6-5|TRBJ1-2|14|TRBD1
TGTGCCAGCCGCGGAACAGGGGGCGGCTATGGCTACACCTTC
CASRGTGGGYGYTF
>NA|TRBV7-3|TRBJ1-2|16|NA
TGTGCCAGCAGCTTAGGCAGGGCCCCAGAAGGCTATGGCTACACCTTC
CASSLGRAPEGYGYTF
>NA|TRBV30|TRBJ2-7|15|TRBD1
TGTGCCTGGAGTGACCGGGACAGGGGGGCCTACGAGCAGTACTTC
CAWSDRDRGAYEQYF
>NA|TRBV19|TRBJ1-4|14|NA
TGTGCCAGTATGGTGGGGGCAACTAATGAAAAACTGTTTTTT
CASMVGATNEKLFF
>once|TRBV9|TRBJ2-3|17|TRBD2
TGTGCCAGCAGCCCCGGACGAGCGGGGGTTCTAGCAGATACGCAGTATTTT
CASSPGRAGVLADTQYF
>NA|TRBV28|TRBJ2-7|15|TRBD2
TGTGCCAGCAGCACGCCAGGACTAGGTTGGTACGAGCAGTACTTC
CASSTPGLGWYEQYF
>NA|TRBV18|TRBJ1-2|12|TRBD1
TGTGCCAGCTCCTTCGACAGGGACGGCTACACCTTC
CASSFDRDGYTF
>NA|TRBV4-1|TRBJ2-5|14|TRBD2
TGCGCCAGCAGCCGTACTAGCGGGGTCGAGACCCAGTACTTC
CASSRTSGVETQYF
>NA|TRBV27|TRBJ2-5|14|NA
TGTGCCAGCAGTTTCCGTCGGCGAGAAGAGACCCAGTACTTC
CASSFRRREETQYF
>NA|TRBV19|TRBJ1-6|16|NA
TGTGCCAGTAGAACCGCGGACAGTTCGCCCGTTTCACCCCTCCACTTT
CASRTADSSPVSPLHF
>NA|TRBV10-1|TRBJ2-1|15|TRBD2
TGCGCCAGCAGTGAAGGTAGCGGGGGCTACAATGAGCAGTTCTTC
CASSEGSGGYNEQFF
>NA|TRBV4-3|TRBJ1-2|17|NA
TGCGCCAGCAGCCAAGTGAGGGGTAGGATGCCTAACTATGGCTACACCTTC
CASSQVRGRMPNYGYTF
>NA|TRBV19|TRBJ2-1|14|NA
TGTGCCAGTGGGGGGGGCAGGGGTTGGAATGAGCAGTTCTTC
CASGGGRGWNEQFF
>NA|TRBV15|TRBJ1-1|13|NA
TGTGCCACCAGTCACCCAATCACAGTTGAAGCTTTCTTT
CATSHPITVEAFF
>NA|TRBV5-4|TRBJ1-4|15|NA
TGTGCCAGCAGCTACCGGGGAGAGGCTAATGAAAAACTGTTTTTT
CASSYRGEANEKLFF
>NA|TRBV5-1|TRBJ2-5|18|NA
TGCGCCAGCAGCTTCCCTTACCCTAGCGCTCTTGGACGGGAGACCCAGTACTTC
CASSFPYPSALGRETQYF
>NA|TRBV30|TRBJ2-7|12|NA
TGTGCCTGGGCCGGACAGCGCTACGAGCAGTACTTC
CAWAGQRYEQYF
>NA|TRBV7-3|TRBJ1-1|13|NA
TGTGCCAGCAGCTTCACACCTAACACTGAAGCTTTCTTT
CASSFTPNTEAFF
>few|TRBV7-9|TRBJ1-1|15|TRBD1
TGTGCCAGCAGCTTGCCGGGACAGGGGGTAATCGAAGCTTTCTTT
CASSLPGQGVIEAFF
>NA|TRBV20-1|TRBJ2-7|11|NA
TGCAGTGCACTGACAGCCTACGAGCAGTACTTC
CSALTAYEQYF
>NA|TRBV7-2|TRBJ2-5|16|TRBD2
TGTGCCAGCAGCTTAGGCCTAGCGGGGGGCGGGGAGACCCAGTACTTC
CASSLGLAGGGETQYF
>NA|TRBV18|TRBJ1-5|15|NA
TGTGCCAGCTCAAAATTCGGGTTAATGGATCAGCCCCAGCATTTT
CASSKFGLMDQPQHF
>NA|TRBV9|TRBJ2-7|14|NA
TGTGCCAGCAGCGTAGACCAGGGGTCGTACGAGCAGTACTTC
CASSVDQGSYEQYF
>NA|TRBV6-6|TRBJ1-5|15|NA
TGTGCCAGCAGTTACGAAGGGCATAGCAATCAGCCCCAGCATTTT
CASSYEGHSNQPQHF
>NA|TRBV4-2|TRBJ1-2|15|NA
TGTGCCAGCAGCCAAGTCTCTCAGGGATACTATGGCTACACCTTC
CASSQVSQGYYGYTF
>NA|TRBV30|TRBJ2-7|13|NA
TGTGCCTGGAGTCCCGAACCTGCCTACGAGCAGTACTTC
CAWSPEPAYEQYF
>NA|TRBV7-2|TRBJ2-1|13|TRBD2
TGTGCCAGCAGCCCAGCTGCGGGGGGTACGCAGTTCTTC
CASSPAAGGTQFF
>NA|TRBV7-8|TRBJ1-5|15|NA
TGTGCCAGCAGCCCAACAGACGGTAGCAATCAGCCCCAGCATTTT
CASSPTDGSNQPQHF
>NA|TRBV28|TRBJ1-5|14|NA
TGTGCCAGCAGTGCCCTCCTGAAGAATCAGCCCCAGCATTTT
CASSALLKNQPQHF
>NA|TRBV28|TRBJ2-2|16|TRBD1
TGTGCCAGCGACGCCTCAGGGGGCGCGGGCACCGGGGAGCTGTTTTTT
CASDASGGAGTGELFF
>NA|TRBV30|TRBJ1-1|12|NA
TGTGCCTGGAGAGATATCCAGACTGAAGCTTTCTTT
CAWRDIQTEAFF
>NA|TRBV11-2|TRBJ1-3|15|TRBD1
TGTGCCAGCAGCTTAAGGACAGGGTCTGGAAACACCATATATTTT
CASSLRTGSGNTIYF
>once|TRBV6-5|TRBJ1-2|14|TRBD1
TGTGCCAGCAGTTACTCCGGACAGGTCTATGGCTACACCTTC
CASSYSGQVYGYTF
>NA|TRBV5-1|TRBJ1-1|15|NA
TGCGCCAGCAGCTTGGGACAGCTTAGAAACACTGAAGCTTTCTTT
CASSLGQLRNTEAFF
>NA|TRBV4-1|TRBJ2-7|18|TRBD2
TGCGCCAGCAGCCAAGATAGGTCTAGCGGGGGGTTGGTCTACGAGCAGTACTTC
CASSQDRSSGGLVYEQYF
>NA|TRBV11-2|TRBJ2-1|14|TRBD2
TGTGCCAGCAGTCGCGGGACTAGCGACAATGAGCAGTTCTTC
CASSRGTSDNEQFF
>NA|TRBV7-2|TRBJ1-5|15|TRBD1
TGTGCCAGCAGCTCGTATCAGGGGGCGGGACAGCCCCAGCATTTT
CASSSYQGAGQPQHF
>NA|TRBV4-2|TRBJ2-7|13|NA
TGTGCCAGCAGCCAGGGGGGCTCCTACGAGCAGTACTTC
CASSQGGSYEQYF
>NA|TRBV7-9|TRBJ1-2|12|NA
TGTGCCAGCAGCTGGGAAGCAGGCGGCTACACCTTC
CASSWEAGGYTF
>NA|TRBV7-2|TRBJ2-7|14|NA
TGTGCCAGCAGCTTAGAAGGGGGGTACTACGAGCAGTACTTC
CASSLEGGYYEQYF
>NA|TRBV7-2|TRBJ1-1|14|TRBD1
TGTGCCAGCAGCTCCCACGACAGGGGACGTGAAGCTTTCTTT
CASSSHDRGREAFF